The 20 T cell receptor beta chains below were found in one sample sequenced in a study of T cell responses to AZD1222 COVID-19 vaccine. Here immunoSEQ multiplex PCR was the method, and the copy in TCRdb shows in-frame clones only, minus some. The sample gives around 200,000 clones, approximately 91% of which show up once; more than 0.75% is in the top ten. The specimen was peripheral blood, collected on day 0 of AZD1222 vaccination. These receptors all come from an adult in good health.

The V gene is TRBV14, the J gene TRBJ2-5, with 14 bases fitting TRBD2. The CDR3 length is 16 residues. Germline V gene sequence: CDR1 SGHDN, CDR2 FVKESK. After removal of 3 bases from V and 5 bases from J, the junction contained 5 bases not matched to a gene. This chain's CDR3 is CASSHGLAGGYETQYF. CDR3 sequence (DNA): TGTGCCAGCAGCCATGGACTAGCGGGGGGTTATGAGACCCAGTACTTC. Based on the CDR3 plus reference TRBV14 and TRBJ2-5, the full variable domain is EAGVTQFPSHSVIEKGQTVTLRCDPISGHDNLYWYRRVMGKEIKFLLHFVKESKQDESGMPNNRFLAERTGGTYSTLKVQPAELEDSGVYFCASSHGLAGGYETQYFGPGTRLLVL.

The rearrangement links TRBV28 to TRBJ2-1; 14 nucleotides align to TRBD2. CDR1 is MDHEN, CDR2 SYDVKM, per germline. The V gene end was trimmed by 5 bases and the J gene end by 2 bases; junction bases not matched to a gene: 20. The CDR3 consists of 22 residues. In DNA form, the CDR3 reads TGTGCCAGCAGTCAAGTATGGGCCGGCGGGACTAGCGGGAGAGTTACCTACAATGAGCAGTTCTTC. It translates to CASSQVWAGGTSGRVTYNEQFF.

The chain carries TRBV3-1 (or the pseudogene TRBV3-2) and TRBJ1-2; a possible D gene is TRBD1 (6 bases). Trimming removed 1 base from V and 8 bases from J, with 11 bases in between. The CDR3 has 13 residues. The V gene's germline CDR1 is LGHDT and CDR2 YNNKEL (reference sequence). CDR3 sequence: CASSQGQAGGYTF. DNA for the CDR3: TGTGCCAGCAGCCAAGGACAGGCCGGAGGCTACACCTTC.

The chain is built from TRBV5-1 and TRBJ2-7; 10 bases fit TRBD1. The germline CDR1 and CDR2 sequences are SGHRS and YFSETQ. With 5 bases clipped from V and 4 bases from J, the junction kept 9 bases outside the gene matches. This CDR3 is 15 amino acids long. As DNA, the CDR3 is TGCGCCAGCAGACTGTATGGGGACAGGGGATACGAGCAGTACTTC. Translating it yields CASRLYGDRGYEQYF.

The chain employs TRBV7-2 and TRBJ2-7; 9 bases line up with TRBD1. The junction had 8 bases not matched to a gene; V was cut back by 4 bases and J by 4 bases. CDR1 is SGHTA and CDR2 is FQGNSA in the germline V gene. The CDR3 length is 15 residues. The CDR3 sequence: CASSSGTGKVYEQYF. The CDR3 DNA reads as TGTGCCAGCAGCTCAGGGACAGGGAAAGTATACGAGCAGTACTTC.

This clone was picked up a small number of times. This chain connects TRBV11-2 to TRBJ2-2; 7 nucleotides align to TRBD2. Germline assignment: CDR1 SGHAT and CDR2 FQNNGV. Trimming at V came to 1 base and at J to 6 bases, leaving 5 bases not matched to a gene. The CDR3 length is 15 residues. The CDR3 spells CASSLARTRSGELFF. The CDR3 DNA reads TGTGCCAGCAGCTTAGCGCGGACTAGGTCCGGGGAGCTGTTTTTT.

The V call is TRBV19, the J call TRBJ2-7, with D tentatively TRBD1 (5 bases). Per germline, CDR1 LNHDA and CDR2 SQIVND (reference sequence). Trimming cost V 4 bases and J 3 bases, with 10 bases left between them. The CDR3 sequence is 13 residues long. This CDR3 reads CASSTGKLYEQYF. As DNA, the CDR3 is TGTGCCAGTAGTACAGGGAAACTCTACGAGCAGTACTTC. Full variable domain (missing parts from reference TRBV19 and TRBJ2-7): DGGITQSPKYLFRKEGQNVTLSCEQNLNHDAMYWYRQDPGQGLRLIYYSQIVNDFQKGDIAEGYSVSREKKESFPLTVTSAQKNPTAFYLCASSTGKLYEQYFGPGTRLTVT.

The CDR3 loop is CASSSTGTTSTDTQYF. As DNA, the CDR3 is TGCGCCAGCAGTTCTACCGGGACGACAAGCACAGATACGCAGTATTTT. The genes are TRBV5-1 and TRBJ2-3, with D perhaps given as TRBD1 or TRBD2 (5 bases each). CDR3 length: 16 amino acids. Germline assignment: CDR1 SGHRS and CDR2 YFSETQ. Trimming took off 5 bases at V and 0 bases at J, with 16 bases between the two ends.

The chain joins TRBV12-2 to TRBJ2-1; the table's D call TRBD1 went unverified against the DNA. TRBV12-2 is termed a pseudogene. This CDR3 region has 15 residues. The CDR3 region is CAHRSLDRGNNEQFF. The DNA of the CDR3 is TGTGCACATCGGAGCCTGGACAGGGGAAACAATGAGCAGTTCTTC.

The chain employs TRBV18 and TRBJ1-2; D is perhaps TRBD1 (6 bases). This CDR3 has 15 residues. Germline assignment: CDR1 KGHSH and CDR2 LQKENI. The ends were cut back, 3 bases at V and 8 bases at J, with 19 bases in the middle. The CDR3 protein is CASSPGTNRELGYTF. CDR3 DNA: TGTGCCAGCTCACCGGGGACCAACAGGGAATTAGGCTACACCTTC.

The V gene is TRBV3-1 (or the pseudogene TRBV3-2), the J gene TRBJ1-1, with a tentative D call TRBD1 (6 bases). V was clipped by 4 bases and J by 5 bases, with 14 bases between them. The germline V gene encodes CDR1 LGHDT and CDR2 YNNKEL (reference sequence). CDR3 length: 14 residues. CDR3 sequence reads: CASSPSTGLTEAFF. The CDR3 DNA is TGTGCCAGCAGCCCATCGACAGGATTGACTGAAGCTTTCTTT.

This chain joins TRBV19 and TRBJ2-7; the match to TRBD1 covers 8 bases. V dropped 2 bases and J dropped 5; count of bases not matched to a gene: 8. The V gene's germline CDR1 is LNHDA and CDR2 SQIVND (reference sequence). The CDR3 totals 15 residues. CDR3 nucleotides: TGTGCCAGTAGTATAAGTCGGGACAGGAGGAACGAGCAGTACTTC. Its protein product is CASSISRDRRNEQYF.

V usage is TRBV6-5 and J usage is TRBJ2-3; D unclear. V was pared by 6 bases and J by 2 bases, with 12 bases between. Germline V gene sequence: CDR1 MNHEY, CDR2 SVGAGI. This CDR3 comprises 14 residues. CDR3 nucleotides: TGTGCCAGCAGAGTGGAGAAGAACACAGATACGCAGTATTTT. Translation gives CASRVEKNTDTQYF.

This chain joins TRBV7-8 and TRBJ2-2; no reliable D call. V lost 5 bases to trimming and J lost 0 bases, with 13 bases between them. This CDR3 is 16 amino acids long. Germline V gene sequence: CDR1 SGHVS, CDR2 FQNEAQ. The CDR3 loop reads CASSLRGFANTGELFF. CDR3 coding DNA: TGTGCCAGCAGCCTTCGCGGCTTCGCGAACACCGGGGAGCTGTTTTTT.

The CDR3 sequence: CASSPTGGRETQYF. The CDR3 nucleotides are TGTGCCAGCAGCCCCACAGGGGGGCGGGAGACCCAGTACTTC. The rearrangement joins TRBV7-3 to TRBJ2-5; 8 bases are a match to TRBD1. The V and J ends lost 5 bases and 5 bases, in that order; junction bases with no gene match: 7. Per germline, CDR1 SGHTA and CDR2 FQGTGA. The CDR3 length is 14 residues.

The V call is TRBV7-2, the J call TRBJ2-4, with TRBD2 matching 14 bases. V trimming: 1 base; J trimming: 6 bases; junction bases outside the gene matches: 11. This CDR3 comprises 19 residues. Germline assignment: CDR1 SGHTA and CDR2 FQGNSA. The CDR3 sequence is CASSLVGGTSGRMGNIQYF. The CDR3 DNA reads TGTGCCAGCAGCTTAGTGGGGGGGACTAGCGGGAGAATGGGAAACATTCAGTACTTC.

This chain uses TRBV24-1 with TRBJ2-7; 10 bases fit TRBD1. The J segment lost 3 bases and the V segment lost 3 bases, leaving 4 bases of the junction unmatched. CDR1 KGHDR and CDR2 SFDVKD come from the germline V gene. The CDR3 contains 15 residues. CDR3 sequence (DNA): TGTGCCACCAGTGATCCGGGACAGGGGAACTACGAGCAGTACTTC. Its translation: CATSDPGQGNYEQYF.

The rearrangement joins TRBV19 to TRBJ2-7; 10 bases are shared with TRBD1. V shed 4 bases and J 2 bases; nucleotides not matched to a gene: 5. The germline V gene encodes CDR1 LNHDA and CDR2 SQIVND (reference sequence). The CDR3 sequence is 15 residues long. CDR3 sequence reads: CASSTGTGAPYEQYF. The DNA for the CDR3 is TGTGCCAGTAGTACAGGGACAGGGGCCCCCTACGAGCAGTACTTC.

The rearrangement uses TRBV7-2 and TRBJ2-7, with a weak D call TRBD1 (6 bases). The germline V and J ends were trimmed by 2 bases and 4 bases, with 12 bases remaining between them. Germline assignment: CDR1 SGHTA and CDR2 FQGNSA. The CDR3 totals 14 residues. The CDR3 loop is CASSLSRDKYEQYF. CDR3 bases: TGTGCCAGCAGCTTAAGCCGGGACAAATACGAGCAGTACTTC.

This clone showed up just once. This rearrangement joins TRBV15 to TRBJ1-5; 8 bases map to TRBD1. There are 15 residues in the CDR3. V was clipped by 3 bases and J by 2 bases; unmatched bases: 3. From germline, CDR1 is LNHNV and CDR2 YYDKDF (reference sequence). CDR3 sequence (DNA): TGTGCCACCAGCAGGGAGGACAGGGGCAATCAGCCCCAGCATTTT. Protein sequence: CATSREDRGNQPQHF.